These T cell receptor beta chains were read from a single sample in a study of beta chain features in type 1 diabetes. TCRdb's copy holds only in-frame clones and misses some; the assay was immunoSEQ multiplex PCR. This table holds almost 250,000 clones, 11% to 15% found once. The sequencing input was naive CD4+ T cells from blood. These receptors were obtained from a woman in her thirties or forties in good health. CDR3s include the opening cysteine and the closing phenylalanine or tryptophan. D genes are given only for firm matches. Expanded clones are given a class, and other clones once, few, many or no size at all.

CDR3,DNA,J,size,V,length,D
CASSVSQYQETQYF,TGTGCCAGCAGCGTCTCCCAGTACCAAGAGACCCAGTACTTC,TRBJ2-5,few,TRBV7-9,14,NA
CSAERGSNTEAFF,TGCAGCGCCGAAAGGGGGAGTAACACTGAAGCTTTCTTT,TRBJ1-1,NA,TRBV29-1,13,NA
CASSGTSGVYNEQFF,TGTGCCAGCAGTGGGACTAGCGGCGTTTACAATGAGCAGTTCTTC,TRBJ2-1,many,TRBV9,15,TRBD2
CASSLELGAKAEQYF,TGTGCCAGCAGCTTAGAGCTGGGGGCGAAGGCCGAGCAGTACTTC,TRBJ2-7,NA,TRBV7-6,15,NA
CASTSQGASGANVLTF,TGCGCCAGCACAAGTCAGGGGGCCTCTGGGGCCAACGTCCTGACTTTC,TRBJ2-6,NA,TRBV5-1,16,TRBD1
CAIRPTGKTYEQYF,TGTGCCATCAGGCCGACAGGAAAAACCTACGAGCAGTACTTC,TRBJ2-7,NA,TRBV10-3,14,NA
CASSQLGAGGRETQYF,TGTGCCAGCAGCCAGCTGGGAGCGGGGGGGCGAGAGACCCAGTACTTC,TRBJ2-5,few,TRBV11-2,16,TRBD2
CASSPPGQRYGYTF,TGTGCCAGCAGCCCCCCGGGACAGCGCTATGGCTACACCTTC,TRBJ1-2,NA,TRBV7-9,14,TRBD1
CASSSGTGGNNEQFF,TGCGCCAGCAGCTCCGGGACAGGGGGGAACAATGAGCAGTTCTTC,TRBJ2-1,NA,TRBV5-1,15,TRBD1
CASSYSETSSDTQYF,TGTGCCAGCAGTTACTCTGAGACTAGCTCGGATACGCAGTATTTT,TRBJ2-3,few,TRBV6-5,15,TRBD2
CASSYFQGLETQYF,TGTGCCAGCAGTTACTTTCAGGGGTTAGAGACCCAGTACTTC,TRBJ2-5,few,TRBV6-5,14,NA
CASSLGDRGQETQYF,TGCGCCAGCAGCTTGGGTGACAGGGGGCAAGAGACCCAGTACTTC,TRBJ2-5,few,TRBV5-1,15,TRBD1
CASSYWLSGGAYEQYF,TGTGCCAGCAGTTACTGGCTTAGCGGGGGGGCGTACGAGCAGTACTTC,TRBJ2-7,few,TRBV6-5,16,TRBD2
CASSYAKGQGVGYTF,TGTGCCAGCAGTTACGCCAAGGGACAGGGGGTCGGCTACACCTTC,TRBJ1-2,NA,TRBV6-5,15,TRBD1
CASSPTGLAGEGEQFF,TGTGCCAGCTCACCTACCGGACTAGCGGGGGAGGGTGAGCAGTTCTTC,TRBJ2-1,few,TRBV18,16,TRBD2
CASRLLAGQETQYF,TGTGCCAGCAGACTACTCGCGGGACAAGAGACCCAGTACTTC,TRBJ2-5,NA,TRBV2,14,NA
CASRSLGGPSEAFF,TGTGCCAGCAGGTCTCTGGGGGGTCCTTCTGAAGCTTTCTTT,TRBJ1-1,once,TRBV6-5,14,NA
CSARIPLGAFF,TGCAGTGCTAGGATCCCCCTAGGAGCTTTCTTT,TRBJ1-1,NA,TRBV20-1,11,NA
CASSLAGSNQPQHF,TGTGCCAGCAGCTTGGCAGGGAGCAATCAGCCCCAGCATTTT,TRBJ1-5,few,TRBV5-4,14,NA
CASSLVQLMNTGELFF,TGTGCCAGCAGCTTGGTACAGCTAATGAACACCGGGGAGCTGTTTTTT,TRBJ2-2,few,TRBV5-4,16,NA
CASSFNRDVVEKLFF,TGCGCCAGCAGCTTCAACAGGGACGTGGTTGAAAAACTGTTTTTT,TRBJ1-4,few,TRBV5-1,15,NA
CASSQWDRGLSGANVLTF,TGTGCCAGCAGCCAATGGGACAGGGGGTTGTCTGGGGCCAACGTCCTGACTTTC,TRBJ2-6,NA,TRBV6-4,18,TRBD1
CASSLGLAGGSYEQYF,TGCGCCAGCAGCTTGGGGCTAGCGGGGGGGTCCTACGAGCAGTACTTC,TRBJ2-7,NA,TRBV5-1,16,TRBD2
CASSFGGEPEQYF,TGTGCCAGCAGCTTTGGTGGGGAGCCGGAGCAGTACTTC,TRBJ2-7,many,TRBV5-4,13,NA
CASSLRGGPPPNYGYTF,TGTGCCAGCAGCTTAAGGGGAGGGCCCCCTCCTAACTATGGCTACACCTTC,TRBJ1-2,NA,TRBV7-2,17,NA
CASSLRGETQYF,TGTGCCAGCAGCTTGAGAGGAGAGACCCAGTACTTC,TRBJ2-5,few,TRBV7-8,12,NA
CAISEMGNTGELFF,TGTGCCATCAGTGAGATGGGCAACACCGGGGAGCTGTTTTTT,TRBJ2-2,few,TRBV10-3,14,NA
CASSLGTGTANYGYTF,TGTGCCAGCAGCTTGGGCACCGGGACAGCTAACTATGGCTACACCTTC,TRBJ1-2,few,TRBV5-4,16,TRBD1
CASSLSSYNEQFF,TGTGCCAGCAGCTTGAGCTCCTACAATGAGCAGTTCTTC,TRBJ2-1,many,TRBV7-9,13,NA
CASSSQRLAGGLDTGELFF,TGTGCCAGCAGTTCCCAACGACTAGCGGGGGGGCTGGACACCGGGGAGCTGTTTTTT,TRBJ2-2,few,TRBV27,19,TRBD2
CASSQFSAENIQYF,TGCGCCAGCAGCCAGTTTTCGGCGGAAAACATTCAGTACTTC,TRBJ2-4,many,TRBV4-1,14,NA
CASSLGDSRGTGYTF,TGCGCCAGCAGCTTGGGTGACAGCCGCGGCACTGGCTACACCTTC,TRBJ1-2,NA,TRBV5-1,15,NA
CASSLFEGQPQHF,TGTGCCAGCAGCTTATTTGAGGGTCAGCCCCAGCATTTT,TRBJ1-5,few,TRBV7-9,13,NA
CASSLDGVGGSIYGYTF,TGCGCCAGCAGCTTGGACGGGGTAGGAGGTTCAATCTATGGCTACACCTTC,TRBJ1-2,NA,TRBV5-1,17,NA
CASSAPGTENTEAFF,TGTGCCAGCTCCGCCCCAGGGACTGAGAACACTGAAGCTTTCTTT,TRBJ1-1,NA,TRBV18,15,NA
CASSPRRRGEGFRDTQYF,TGTGCCAGCTCACCTCGGCGACGGGGTGAGGGATTCAGAGATACGCAGTATTTT,TRBJ2-3,NA,TRBV18,18,NA
CASMNSYEQYF,TGTGCCAGCATGAACAGTTACGAGCAGTACTTC,TRBJ2-7,NA,TRBV6-6,11,NA
CASSDAGSKNIQYF,TGTGCCAGCAGCGATGCGGGGTCCAAAAACATTCAGTACTTC,TRBJ2-4,NA,TRBV28,14,NA
CASSLQGNTEAFF,TGTGCCAGCAGTCTACAGGGGAACACTGAAGCTTTCTTT,TRBJ1-1,NA,TRBV6-4,13,NA
CASSIGQKNTEAFF,TGTGCCAGTAGTATAGGACAGAAGAACACTGAAGCTTTCTTT,TRBJ1-1,NA,TRBV19,14,NA
CASSWEGTDTEAFF,TGCGCCAGCAGCTGGGAGGGGACGGACACTGAAGCTTTCTTT,TRBJ1-1,NA,TRBV5-1,14,NA
CATGGTGVQYGYTF,TGTGCCACTGGGGGGACAGGGGTTCAGTACGGCTACACCTTC,TRBJ1-2,NA,TRBV27,14,TRBD1
CASSLGLYEGNTEAFF,TGTGCCAGCAGCTTGGGACTATACGAGGGGAACACTGAAGCTTTCTTT,TRBJ1-1,NA,TRBV5-4,16,NA
CASSKTSGGNEQFF,TGTGCCAGTAGTAAGACGTCAGGGGGCAATGAGCAGTTCTTC,TRBJ2-1,NA,TRBV19,14,TRBD1
CASSSGTQKNEQYF,TGTGCCAGCAGCAGCGGGACACAGAAGAACGAGCAGTACTTC,TRBJ2-7,few,TRBV5-4,14,NA
CASSKVSEHPYEQYF,TGTGCCAGCAGCAAAGTCTCCGAACATCCCTACGAGCAGTACTTC,TRBJ2-7,NA,TRBV21-1,15,NA
CASSLLGLQETQYF,TGTGCCAGCAGCTTGTTGGGACTACAAGAGACCCAGTACTTC,TRBJ2-5,NA,TRBV5-4,14,TRBD2
CASTDQETQYF,TGTGCCAGCACCGACCAAGAGACCCAGTACTTC,TRBJ2-5,NA,TRBV2,11,NA
CASSEAYDRLSTDTQYF,TGTGCCAGCAGTGAAGCGTACGACAGGTTAAGCACAGATACGCAGTATTTT,TRBJ2-3,NA,TRBV6-1,17,NA
CASRETLANTEAFF,TGTGCCAGCAGGGAGACCCTGGCGAACACTGAAGCTTTCTTT,TRBJ1-1,NA,TRBV2,14,NA
CASSFGLSGLGYGYTF,TGCGCCAGCAGCTTTGGTCTCAGCGGACTGGGGTATGGCTACACCTTC,TRBJ1-2,NA,TRBV5-1,16,NA
CASSPRLAEQETQYF,TGCGCCAGCAGTCCTAGACTAGCTGAGCAAGAGACCCAGTACTTC,TRBJ2-5,NA,TRBV5-1,15,TRBD2
CASRGRDRVPTNEKLFF,TGTGCCAGTAGGGGCCGGGACAGGGTACCCACTAATGAAAAACTGTTTTTT,TRBJ1-4,once,TRBV27,17,TRBD1
CASSRQGPIAGGLGNEQFF,TGCGCCAGCAGCCGACAAGGGCCTATAGCGGGGGGGCTAGGGAATGAGCAGTTCTTC,TRBJ2-1,NA,TRBV4-3,19,TRBD2
CASTLDRSSYNEQFF,TGTGCCAGTACCCTAGACAGGAGCTCCTACAATGAGCAGTTCTTC,TRBJ2-1,few,TRBV19,15,NA
CASSQDRAVNQPQHF,TGTGCCAGCAGCCAGGACAGGGCGGTCAATCAGCCCCAGCATTTT,TRBJ1-5,few,TRBV6-5,15,TRBD1
CASSLSDRTSPSTDTQYF,TGCGCCAGCAGCTTGAGCGACAGGACTAGCCCCAGCACAGATACGCAGTATTTT,TRBJ2-3,few,TRBV5-1,18,TRBD2
CASSTQPGGINSPLHF,TGTGCCAGTAGTACGCAACCCGGGGGGATCAATTCACCCCTCCACTTT,TRBJ1-6,NA,TRBV19,16,NA
CASSLLIYNEQFF,TGTGCCAGCAGCTTACTAATCTACAATGAGCAGTTCTTC,TRBJ2-1,few,TRBV7-2,13,NA
CASSASGLSFADTQYF,TGTGCCAGCAGCGCCTCGGGACTTAGCTTTGCAGATACGCAGTATTTT,TRBJ2-3,few,TRBV13,16,NA